Listed here are 15 T cell receptor beta chains from one sample, sequenced in a study of Ad26.COV2.S vaccination and SARS-CoV-2 variants. Here immunoSEQ multiplex PCR was the method, and the copy in TCRdb shows in-frame clones only, minus some. This sample has about 470,000 clones, with 90% found just once. Treatment here: some 20 received Ad26.COV2.S at low or high dose, single or two shots; roughly five received placebo; per-sample allocation not given. The samples date from day 63 after the first vaccine or placebo injection. The specimen comprised peripheral blood, sampled in a trial of Ad26.COV2.S vaccine versus placebo. The origin of the receptors is a person aged 18-65 years who received the Ad26.COV2.S COVID-19 vaccine or a placebo.

The rearrangement links TRBV19 to TRBJ2-1; the D gene is possibly TRBD2 (5 bases). In germline, CDR1 is LNHDA, CDR2 SQIVND (reference sequence). The germline V and J ends were trimmed by 4 bases and 4 bases, with 8 bases remaining between them. The CDR3 contains 13 residues. Here the CDR3 reads CASSKAGYNEQFF. CDR3 DNA: TGTGCCAGTAGTAAGGCGGGTTACAATGAGCAGTTCTTC.

The chain has TRBV29-1 and TRBJ2-6; D remains unclear. Germline-derived CDR1 and CDR2 are SQVTM and ANQGSEA. CDR3 size: 15 residues. The germline V and J ends were trimmed by 3 bases and 0 bases, with 9 bases remaining between them. The CDR3 DNA reads as TGCAGCGTTGAGTCTCAAAACTCTGGGGCCAACGTCCTGACTTTC. Its translation is CSVESQNSGANVLTF.

The V gene is TRBV27, the J gene TRBJ2-1; 9 nucleotides align to TRBD1. Germline V gene data show CDR1 as MNHEY and CDR2 as SMNVEV (reference sequence). The V and J ends lost 6 bases and 8 bases, in that order; junction bases with no gene match: 8. This CDR3 spans 14 amino acids. CDR3 DNA: TGTGCCAGCAGAACCGGGACAGGGATTGATGAGCAGTTCTTC. Amino acid sequence: CASRTGTGIDEQFF.

The chain couples TRBV12-3 or TRBV12-4 to TRBJ1-5; D gene uncertain. V lost 7 bases and J 3 bases, leaving 10 bases between the germline ends. The CDR3 loop spans 13 amino acids. CDR3 coding DNA: TGTGCCAGCACCCCGGGCCCCAATCAGCCCCAGCATTTT. It encodes CASTPGPNQPQHF.

The chain couples TRBV5-1 to TRBJ2-3; TRBD2 agrees at 15 bases. The CDR3 is 19 residues long. With V trimmed by 7 bases and J by 4 bases, 16 bases remained unmatched. In germline, CDR1 is SGHRS, CDR2 YFSETQ. CDR3 DNA: TGCGCCAGCGGGGGCAGGCTCGGACTAGCGGGAGGGATCGCAGATACGCAGTATTTT. Protein product: CASGGRLGLAGGIADTQYF.

The sample holds a few counts of this clone. This chain joins TRBV29-1 and TRBJ2-3, with D unclear. The CDR3 is 13 amino acids. Germline V gene data show CDR1 as SQVTM and CDR2 as ANQGSEA. Trimming removed 6 bases at V and 2 bases at J, with 12 bases between. This CDR3 is CSVRTVNTDTQYF. CDR3 sequence (DNA): TGCAGCGTCAGGACGGTGAACACAGATACGCAGTATTTT.

V gene TRBV28 combines with J gene TRBJ1-1; 7 nucleotides agree with TRBD1. This CDR3 comprises 14 residues. The V gene's germline CDR1 is MDHEN and CDR2 SYDVKM. With V trimmed by 2 bases and J by 2 bases, 2 bases remained unmatched. The CDR3 DNA follows: TGTGCCAGCAGTTTAATAGGGGGCAACACTGAAGCTTTCTTT. This encodes CASSLIGGNTEAFF.

CDR3 sequence (DNA): TGTGCCAGCAGCTTACAGGGCTGGGGCACTGAAGCTTTCTTT. Amino acid sequence: CASSLQGWGTEAFF. The gene calls are TRBV7-3 and TRBJ1-1, with D possibly matching TRBD1 (5 bases). There are 14 residues in the CDR3. Trimming pared 2 bases from V and 4 bases from J, leaving 11 bases between. Per germline, CDR1 SGHTA and CDR2 FQGTGA.

The chain recombines TRBV20-1 with TRBJ2-1; D unclear. The ends were cut back, 3 bases at V and 8 bases at J, with 11 bases in the middle. The CDR3 totals 12 residues. Germline-derived CDR1 and CDR2 are DFQATT and SNEGSKA (reference sequence). The CDR3 bases are TGCAGTGCTAGTCTGGGTGGCCATGAGCAGTTCTTC. It is translated as CSASLGGHEQFF.

The rearrangement joins TRBV6-6 to TRBJ2-2, with 13 bases aligning to TRBD2. The V segment lost 4 bases and the J segment 7 bases; nucleotides outside the gene matches: 6. CDR3 length: 16 residues. The germline CDR1 and CDR2 sequences are MNHNY and SVGAGI (reference sequence). The CDR3 nucleotides are TGTGCCAGCAGTTCCGGGACTAGCGGGAAGGGCGGGGAGCTGTTTTTT. It encodes CASSSGTSGKGGELFF.

The rearrangement joins TRBV28 to TRBJ2-2; no reliable D call. Per the germline V gene, CDR1 is MDHEN and CDR2 is SYDVKM. Deletions cut 2 bases from V and 3 bases from J, with 13 bases between. The CDR3 sequence is 16 residues long. The CDR3 here is CASSLAGFSHTGELFF. In nucleotides, the CDR3 is TGTGCCAGCAGTTTAGCAGGATTTTCACACACCGGGGAGCTGTTTTTT.

This chain uses TRBV5-4 with TRBJ2-5; D might be TRBD1 or TRBD2, each matching 5 bases. Looked up from germline, CDR1 is SGHNT and CDR2 is YYREEE (reference sequence). The CDR3 runs to 13 residues. Trimming cost V 4 bases and J 5 bases, with 12 bases left between them. CDR3 region: CASSAGARETQYF. The DNA of the CDR3 is TGTGCCAGCAGCGCCGGGGCGCGGGAGACCCAGTACTTC. Filled out from reference TRBV5-4 and TRBJ2-5, the complete variable domain reads ETGVTQSPTHLIKTRGQQVTLRCSSQSGHNTVSWYQQALGQGPQFIFQYYREEENGRGNFPPRFSGLQFPNYSSELNVNALELDDSALYLCASSAGARETQYFGPGTRLLVL.

The chain uses TRBV7-9 and TRBJ2-5; D remains ambiguous. With 1 base removed from V and 7 bases from J, the gap between germline ends came to 7 bases. The CDR3 is 12 residues long. Germline V gene data show CDR1 as SEHNR and CDR2 as FQNEAQ (reference sequence). This CDR3 is CASSLGWGTQYF. Written as DNA, the CDR3 is TGTGCCAGCAGCTTAGGTTGGGGGACCCAGTACTTC.

The chain is built from TRBV27 and TRBJ1-5; D is unresolved. Germline lookup yields CDR1 MNHEY and CDR2 SMNVEV (reference sequence). V shed 4 bases and J shed 5 bases, with 9 bases lying between them. The CDR3 totals 13 residues. The DNA for the CDR3 is TGTGCCAGCAGTTCAATGGAGCATCAGCCCCAGCATTTT. Protein product: CASSSMEHQPQHF.

V usage is TRBV4-1 and J usage is TRBJ2-3, with 7 bases identical to TRBD1. The CDR3 has 15 amino acids. Germline CDR1 MGHRA, CDR2 YSYEKL. Trimming at V came to 9 bases and at J to 5 bases, leaving 14 bases not matched to a gene. CDR3 amino acids: CASSNPGQLRDTQYF. The CDR3, as DNA: TGCGCCAGTTCGAATCCGGGACAGCTTAGAGATACGCAGTATTTT.